Described below is a single TCR beta chain sequence and its context. Its specificity is not known. Generated by immunoSEQ multiplex PCR, the TCRdb table keeps only in-frame clones and is missing some. The repertoire holds just under 85,000 clones, with approximately 90% as singletons. This sample stems from a study of graft-versus-host responses after intestinal transplantation. On the study more broadly: Transplants were multivisceral, liver-intestinal, or isolated intestinal. Recipients uniformly received anti-thymocyte globulin induction, followed by tacrolimus and steroids for approximately 3 years.

The CDR3 is made up of 14 amino acids. The V and J ends lost 3 bases and 1 base respectively, with 8 bases between them. CDR1 and CDR2 from the germline V gene are WNHNN and SYGVQD (reference sequence). Study-wide results and limits: Allograft clonal ratios (graft-versus-host to host-versus-graft) were high in patients who had graft-donor T cell macrochimerism.

The V and J genes are TRBV10-1 and TRBJ2-3, with a possible D match to TRBD2 (6 bases). This specimen was unstimulated CD8+ T cells sorted from spleen or lymph node cells, taken before transplant. The sequence derives from a human donor who was the organ donor for an intestinal transplant. The CDR3 protein is CASSDREGTDTQYF. The CDR3 DNA reads as TGCGCCAGCAGTGACAGGGAGGGCACAGATACGCAGTATTTT.